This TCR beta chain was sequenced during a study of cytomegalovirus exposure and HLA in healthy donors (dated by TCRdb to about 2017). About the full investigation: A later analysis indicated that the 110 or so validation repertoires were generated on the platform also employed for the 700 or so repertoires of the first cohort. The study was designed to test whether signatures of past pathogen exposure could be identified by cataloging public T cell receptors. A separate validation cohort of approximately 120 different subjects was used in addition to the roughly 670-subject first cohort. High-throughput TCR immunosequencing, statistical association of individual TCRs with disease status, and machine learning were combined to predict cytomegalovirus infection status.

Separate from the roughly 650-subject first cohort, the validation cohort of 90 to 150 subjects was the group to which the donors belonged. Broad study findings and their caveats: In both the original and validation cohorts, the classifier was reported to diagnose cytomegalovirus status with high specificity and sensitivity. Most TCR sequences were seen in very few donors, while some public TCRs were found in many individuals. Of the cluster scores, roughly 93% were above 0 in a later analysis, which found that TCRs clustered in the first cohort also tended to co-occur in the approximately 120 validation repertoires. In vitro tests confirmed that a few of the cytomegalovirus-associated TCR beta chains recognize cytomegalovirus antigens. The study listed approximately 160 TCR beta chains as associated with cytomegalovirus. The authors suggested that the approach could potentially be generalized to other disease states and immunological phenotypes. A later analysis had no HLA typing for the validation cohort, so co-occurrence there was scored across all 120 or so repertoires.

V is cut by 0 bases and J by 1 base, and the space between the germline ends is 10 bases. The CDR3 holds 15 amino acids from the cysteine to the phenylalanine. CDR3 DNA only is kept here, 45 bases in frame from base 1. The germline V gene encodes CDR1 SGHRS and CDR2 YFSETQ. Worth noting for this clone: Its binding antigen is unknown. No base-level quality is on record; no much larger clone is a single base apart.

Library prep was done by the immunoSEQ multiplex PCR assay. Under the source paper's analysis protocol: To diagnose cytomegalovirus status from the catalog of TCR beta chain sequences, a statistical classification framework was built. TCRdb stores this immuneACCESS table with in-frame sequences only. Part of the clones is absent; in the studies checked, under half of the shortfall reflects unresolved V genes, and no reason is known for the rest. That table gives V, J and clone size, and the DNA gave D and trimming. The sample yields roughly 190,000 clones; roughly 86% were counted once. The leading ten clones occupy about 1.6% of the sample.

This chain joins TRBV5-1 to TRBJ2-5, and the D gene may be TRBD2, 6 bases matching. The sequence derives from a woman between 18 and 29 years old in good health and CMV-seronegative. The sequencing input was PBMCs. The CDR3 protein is CASSLGLSGQETQYF. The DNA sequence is TGCGCCAGCAGCTTGGGACTTAGCGGCCAAGAGACCCAGTACTTC.